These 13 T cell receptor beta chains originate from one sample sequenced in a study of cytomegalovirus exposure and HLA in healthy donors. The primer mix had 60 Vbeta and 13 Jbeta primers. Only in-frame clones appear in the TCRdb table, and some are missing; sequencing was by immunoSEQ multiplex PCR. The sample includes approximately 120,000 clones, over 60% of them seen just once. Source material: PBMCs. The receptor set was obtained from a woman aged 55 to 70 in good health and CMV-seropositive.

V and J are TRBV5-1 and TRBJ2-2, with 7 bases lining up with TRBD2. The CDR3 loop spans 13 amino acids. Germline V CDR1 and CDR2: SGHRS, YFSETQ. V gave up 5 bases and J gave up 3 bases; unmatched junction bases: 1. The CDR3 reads CASSRGDTGELFF. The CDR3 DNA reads TGCGCCAGCAGTCGGGGGGACACCGGGGAGCTGTTTTTT.

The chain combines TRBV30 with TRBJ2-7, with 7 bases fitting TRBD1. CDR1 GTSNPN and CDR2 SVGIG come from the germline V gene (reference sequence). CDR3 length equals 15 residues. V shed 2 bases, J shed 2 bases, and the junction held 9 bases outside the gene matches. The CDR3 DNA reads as TGTGCCTGGAGTCGGGACAGCGCGTTTACCTACGAGCAGTACTTC. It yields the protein CAWSRDSAFTYEQYF.

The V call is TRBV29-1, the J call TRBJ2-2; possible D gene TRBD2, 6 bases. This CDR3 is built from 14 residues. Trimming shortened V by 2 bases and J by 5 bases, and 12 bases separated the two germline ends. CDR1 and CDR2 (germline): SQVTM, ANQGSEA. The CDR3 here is CSVELGGRTGELFF. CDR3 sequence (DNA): TGCAGCGTTGAACTGGGGGGACGAACCGGGGAGCTGTTTTTT.

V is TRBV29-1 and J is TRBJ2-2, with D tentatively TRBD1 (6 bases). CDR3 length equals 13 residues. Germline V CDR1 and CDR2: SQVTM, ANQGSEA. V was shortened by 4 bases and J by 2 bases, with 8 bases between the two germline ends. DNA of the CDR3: TGCAGCGTTGGACAGGTCAACACCGGGGAGCTGTTTTTT. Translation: CSVGQVNTGELFF.

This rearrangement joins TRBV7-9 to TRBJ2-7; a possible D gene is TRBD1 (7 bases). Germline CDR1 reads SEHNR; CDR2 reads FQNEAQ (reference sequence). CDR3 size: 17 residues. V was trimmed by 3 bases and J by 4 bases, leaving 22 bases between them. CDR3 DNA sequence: TGTGCCAGCAGCTTCCCCGACAGGGCGCGACTAGGATACGAGCAGTACTTC. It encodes CASSFPDRARLGYEQYF.

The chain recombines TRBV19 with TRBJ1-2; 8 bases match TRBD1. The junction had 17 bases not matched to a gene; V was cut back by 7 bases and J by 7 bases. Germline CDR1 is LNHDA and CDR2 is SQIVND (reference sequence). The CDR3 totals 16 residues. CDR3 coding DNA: TGTGCCAGTACCCAACTCGGACAGGGCCTCCGACCTGGCTACACCTTC. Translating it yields CASTQLGQGLRPGYTF.

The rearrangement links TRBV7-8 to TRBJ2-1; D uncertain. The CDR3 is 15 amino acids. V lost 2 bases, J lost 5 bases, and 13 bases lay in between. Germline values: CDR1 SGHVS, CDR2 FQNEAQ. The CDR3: CASSLQTDWHNEQFF. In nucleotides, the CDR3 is TGTGCCAGCAGCTTACAAACTGACTGGCACAATGAGCAGTTCTTC.

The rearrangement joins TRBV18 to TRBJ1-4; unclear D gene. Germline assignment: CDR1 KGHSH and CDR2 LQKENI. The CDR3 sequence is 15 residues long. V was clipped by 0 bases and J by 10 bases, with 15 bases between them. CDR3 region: CASSPPTDVGGKLFF. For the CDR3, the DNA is TGTGCCAGCTCACCACCTACAGACGTGGGTGGAAAACTGTTTTTT.

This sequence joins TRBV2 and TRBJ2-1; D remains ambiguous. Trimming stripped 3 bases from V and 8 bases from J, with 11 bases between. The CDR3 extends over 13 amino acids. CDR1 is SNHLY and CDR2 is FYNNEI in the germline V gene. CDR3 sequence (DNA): TGTGCCAGCAGTGAGTTCCTTCGGGATGAGCAGTTCTTC. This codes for CASSEFLRDEQFF.

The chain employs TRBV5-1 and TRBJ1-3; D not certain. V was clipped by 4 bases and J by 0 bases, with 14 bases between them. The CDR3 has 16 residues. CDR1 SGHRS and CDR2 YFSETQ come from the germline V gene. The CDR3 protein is CASSPGGEVSGNTIYF. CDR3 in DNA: TGCGCCAGCAGCCCCGGAGGTGAGGTCTCTGGAAACACCATATATTTT.

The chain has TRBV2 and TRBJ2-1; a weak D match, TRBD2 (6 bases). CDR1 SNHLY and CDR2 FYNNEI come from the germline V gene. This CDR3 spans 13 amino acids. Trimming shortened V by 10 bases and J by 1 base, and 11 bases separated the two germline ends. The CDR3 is CATHSGSYNEQFF. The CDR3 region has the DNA TGTGCCACCCACAGCGGGTCCTACAATGAGCAGTTCTTC. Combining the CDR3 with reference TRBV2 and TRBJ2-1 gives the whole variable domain EPEVTQTPSHQVTQMGQEVILRCVPISNHLYFYWYRQILGQKVEFLVSFYNNEISEKSEIFDDQFSVERPDGSNFTLKIRSTKLEDSAMYFCATHSGSYNEQFFGPGTRLTVL.

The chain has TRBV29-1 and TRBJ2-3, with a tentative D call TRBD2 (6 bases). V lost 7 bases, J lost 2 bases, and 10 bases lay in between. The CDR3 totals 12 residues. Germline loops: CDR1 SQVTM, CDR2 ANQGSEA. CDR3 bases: TGCAGCGCACGGGGACTCACAGATACGCAGTATTTT. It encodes CSARGLTDTQYF.

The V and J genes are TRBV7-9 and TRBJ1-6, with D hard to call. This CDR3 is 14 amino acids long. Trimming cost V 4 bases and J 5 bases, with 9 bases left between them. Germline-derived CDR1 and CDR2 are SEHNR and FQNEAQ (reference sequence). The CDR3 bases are TGTGCCAGCAGCTCGAGGGTGAATAATTCACCCCTCCACTTT. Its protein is CASSSRVNNSPLHF.